This entry lists 29 T cell receptor beta chains sequenced from one sample in a study of lymphopenia after photon versus proton radiotherapy. TCRdb's copy holds only in-frame clones and misses some; the assay was immunoSEQ multiplex PCR. The table includes 67,000 or so clones, 80% to 90% detected once. The sequences come from peripheral blood, collected from a patient treated with proton-based radiotherapy. The receptor set was obtained from a man aged 80 or over with esophageal cancer.

CDR3 coding DNA: TGTGCCAGCAGTGACGAGGGAGTCTCCTACAATGAGCAGTTCTTC. It specifies CASSDEGVSYNEQFF. J is TRBJ2-1 and V is TRBV2, with D perhaps matching TRBD2 (5 bases). The CDR3 is made up of 15 amino acids. Germline values: CDR1 SNHLY, CDR2 FYNNEI. The V gene lost 3 bases and the J gene lost 0 bases, with 9 bases spanning the gap.

Here the CDR3 DNA reads TGCAGCGGGGAGGTCCCGAGCACTGAAGCTTTCTTT. This codes for CSGEVPSTEAFF. The gene calls are TRBV29-1 and TRBJ1-1; D unresolved. Looked up from germline, CDR1 is SQVTM and CDR2 is ANQGSEA. The CDR3 runs to 12 residues. Between the trimmed V and J ends, which lost 7 bases and 4 bases, there was a span of 13 bases.

The V call is TRBV7-2, the J call TRBJ2-5; D unresolved. Germline loops: CDR1 SGHTA, CDR2 FQGNSA. V was trimmed by 7 bases and J by 9 bases, leaving 15 bases between them. The CDR3 loop spans 12 amino acids. CDR3 nucleotides: TGTGCCAGCACACACTTGGAAAAGGCCCAGTACTTC. This gives the protein CASTHLEKAQYF.

The DNA for the CDR3 is TGTGCCAGCAGCCGGCTGGGGGAAGCTTTCTTT. It is translated as CASSRLGEAFF. The V and J genes are TRBV7-2 and TRBJ1-1; D unresolved. The germline gives CDR1 SGHTA, CDR2 FQGNSA. CDR3 length: 11 residues. V gave up 5 bases and J gave up 8 bases, with 9 bases separating them.

Here the CDR3 reads CASTPDRGHEKLFF. DNA of the CDR3: TGTGCCAGTACTCCGGACAGGGGACATGAAAAACTGTTTTTT. This chain links TRBV19 with TRBJ1-4; 9 nucleotides match TRBD1. Looked up from germline, CDR1 is LNHDA and CDR2 is SQIVND (reference sequence). The CDR3 extends over 14 amino acids. Unmatched junction bases numbered 6, after V lost 7 bases and J lost 6 bases.

V and J are TRBV5-4 and TRBJ2-5; D gene uncertain. The V gene's germline CDR1 is SGHNT and CDR2 YYREEE (reference sequence). The V and J ends lost 4 bases and 5 bases respectively, with 18 bases between them. The CDR3 contains 15 residues. The CDR3 loop reads CASSPPTLSRETQYF. The CDR3 DNA reads as TGTGCCAGCAGCCCTCCGACCCTATCTAGGGAGACCCAGTACTTC.

This clone was detected once. The chain joins TRBV7-2 to TRBJ2-3; D perhaps matches TRBD2 (5 bases). Germline V gene data show CDR1 as SGHTA and CDR2 as FQGNSA. V was pared by 2 bases and J by 0 bases, with 9 bases between. The CDR3 extends over 15 amino acids. The DNA of the CDR3 is TGTGCCAGCAGCTTACAATGGGAGAGCACAGATACGCAGTATTTT. Encoded protein: CASSLQWESTDTQYF.

J is TRBJ2-3 and V is TRBV27, with D possibly matching TRBD2 (6 bases). Trimming removed 4 bases from V and 4 bases from J, with 18 bases in between. Germline CDR1 MNHEY, CDR2 SMNVEV (reference sequence). This CDR3 comprises 16 residues. CDR3 loop: CASSSSRLAKADTQYF. The CDR3 nucleotides read TGTGCCAGCAGTTCCTCTAGGCTAGCGAAGGCAGATACGCAGTATTTT.

The V gene is TRBV27, the J gene TRBJ2-1, with unresolved D. Trimming cost V 3 bases and J 5 bases, with 8 bases left between them. CDR3 size: 13 residues. Germline V CDR1 and CDR2: MNHEY, SMNVEV (reference sequence). CDR3 bases: TGTGCCAGCAGTTTGGGTCTTAACAATGAGCAGTTCTTC. Protein: CASSLGLNNEQFF.

This clone has a single count. The chain combines TRBV10-2 with TRBJ2-1; 8 bases are shared with TRBD2. The V gene end was trimmed by 2 bases and the J gene end by 8 bases; junction bases not matched to a gene: 20. Germline V gene sequence: CDR1 WSHSY, CDR2 SAAADI. The CDR3 has 19 residues. The CDR3 loop reads CASSEPLWRQAGVGDEQFF. In nucleotides, the CDR3 is TGCGCCAGCAGTGAGCCTCTCTGGCGCCAAGCGGGAGTGGGCGATGAGCAGTTCTTC.

The V gene is TRBV5-6, the J gene TRBJ2-3; TRBD2 aligns across 13 bases. V dropped 4 bases and J dropped 6; count of bases not matched to a gene: 5. CDR3 length: 15 residues. In germline, CDR1 is SGHDT, CDR2 YYEEEE. This chain's CDR3 is CASSPGTSGTDTQYF. DNA for the CDR3: TGTGCCAGCAGCCCCGGGACTAGCGGGACCGATACGCAGTATTTT.

The V gene is TRBV4-3, the J gene TRBJ1-1, with TRBD1 as a possible D gene (5 bases). Trimming removed 4 bases at V and 4 bases at J, with 16 bases between. The CDR3 has 15 amino acids. The germline CDR1 and CDR2 sequences are LGHNA and YSLEER. CDR3 protein: CASSRDPRVITEAFF. As DNA, the CDR3 is TGCGCCAGCAGCCGGGATCCCAGGGTTATCACTGAAGCTTTCTTT.

The V call is TRBV27, the J call TRBJ2-7, with a possible D match to TRBD2 (5 bases). The CDR3 has 14 amino acids. Trimming cost V 6 bases and J 3 bases, with 15 bases left between them. Germline V gives CDR1 MNHEY, CDR2 SMNVEV (reference sequence). CDR3 in amino acids: CASRRALQVYEQYF. The CDR3 DNA follows: TGTGCCAGCAGGAGGGCACTCCAAGTCTACGAGCAGTACTTC.

The chain couples TRBV4-1 to TRBJ2-1; unclear D gene. This CDR3 has 15 amino acids. Germline V gives CDR1 MGHRA, CDR2 YSYEKL. Trimming stripped 4 bases from V and 4 bases from J, with 14 bases between. For the CDR3, the DNA is TGCGCCAGCAGCCGGTATGCAACGCGGTACAATGAGCAGTTCTTC. Protein product: CASSRYATRYNEQFF.

The chain couples TRBV11-2 to TRBJ1-2; maybe TRBD1 (6 bases). CDR3 size: 13 residues. Germline V lookup: CDR1 SGHAT, CDR2 FQNNGV. The ends were cut back, 5 bases at V and 6 bases at J, with 13 bases in the middle. CDR3 amino acids: CASSQQGFNGYTF. CDR3 DNA sequence: TGTGCCAGCAGCCAACAGGGTTTTAATGGCTACACCTTC.

J is TRBJ1-1 and V is TRBV29-1; the D gene is possibly TRBD1 (6 bases). This CDR3 has 12 residues. Germline values: CDR1 SQVTM, CDR2 ANQGSEA. The ends were cut back, 3 bases at V and 6 bases at J, with 11 bases in the middle. This CDR3 reads CSVERGYSEAFF. The DNA for the CDR3 is TGCAGCGTTGAGAGGGGGTACTCTGAAGCTTTCTTT. Full variable domain (remainder filled in from reference TRBV29-1 and TRBJ1-1): SAVISQKPSRDICQRGTSLTIQCQVDSQVTMMFWYRQQPGQSLTLIATANQGSEATYESGFVIDKFPISRPNLTFSTLTVSNMSPEDSSIYLCSVERGYSEAFFGQGTRLTVV.

This chain connects TRBV9 to TRBJ2-1; perhaps TRBD2 as D (6 bases). Germline CDR1 and CDR2: SGDLS and YYNGEE. Between the trimmed V and J ends, which lost 3 bases and 0 bases, there was a span of 16 bases. This CDR3 region has 17 residues. This chain's CDR3 is CASSARLAESSYNEQFF. As DNA, the CDR3 is TGTGCCAGCAGCGCCCGATTAGCGGAAAGCTCCTACAATGAGCAGTTCTTC.

This clone was seen only a few times. CDR3 in amino acids: CASASGQVDSPLHF. For the CDR3, the DNA is TGCGCCAGTGCGAGCGGACAGGTGGATTCACCCCTCCACTTT. This chain uses TRBV5-1 with TRBJ1-6; TRBD1 agrees at 7 bases. CDR3 size: 14 residues. V trimming: 8 bases; J trimming: 8 bases; junction bases outside the gene matches: 10. Germline CDR1 is SGHRS and CDR2 is YFSETQ.

The chain couples TRBV7-6 to TRBJ2-1; 9 bases match TRBD1. Germline CDR1 is SGHVS and CDR2 is FNYEAQ. J was trimmed by 4 bases and V by 4 bases; bases with no gene match: 2. The CDR3 runs to 14 residues. The CDR3 sequence: CASSSQGAYNEQFF. CDR3 in DNA: TGTGCCAGCAGCTCACAGGGGGCATACAATGAGCAGTTCTTC. The entire variable domain, with the rest obtained from reference TRBV7-6 and TRBJ2-1, is as follows: GAGVSQSPRYKVTKRGQDVALRCDPISGHVSLYWYRQALGQGPEFLTYFNYEAQQDKSGLPNDRFSAERPEGSISTLTIQRTEQRDSAMYRCASSSQGAYNEQFFGPGTRLTVL.

This clone has more than one count but fewer than ten. V gene TRBV29-1 combines with J gene TRBJ2-6; a possible D gene is TRBD1 (7 bases). The CDR3 runs to 16 residues. The V gene's germline CDR1 is SQVTM and CDR2 ANQGSEA. The V gene lost 7 bases and the J gene lost 0 bases, with 16 bases spanning the gap. The CDR3 sequence is CSAGGRGDSGANVLTF. The CDR3 DNA sequence: TGCAGCGCTGGAGGCAGGGGGGACTCTGGGGCCAACGTCCTGACTTTC. Variable domain in full (rest from reference TRBV29-1 and TRBJ2-6): SAVISQKPSRDICQRGTSLTIQCQVDSQVTMMFWYRQQPGQSLTLIATANQGSEATYESGFVIDKFPISRPNLTFSTLTVSNMSPEDSSIYLCSAGGRGDSGANVLTFGAGSRLTVL.

The chain employs TRBV7-2 and TRBJ1-3; 8 nucleotides line up with TRBD1. The ends lost 2 bases at V and 7 bases at J; junction bases unmatched: 10. CDR3 length equals 16 residues. Per germline, CDR1 SGHTA and CDR2 FQGNSA. The CDR3 DNA reads TGTGCCAGCAGCTTAAACCCAGGGGGCGCGGGGAACACCATATATTTT. Amino acid sequence: CASSLNPGGAGNTIYF.

The chain carries TRBV5-1 and TRBJ2-1; 13 positions agree with TRBD2. The CDR3 is made up of 18 amino acids. Losses at the gene ends were 4 bases for V and 5 bases for J; bases not matched to a gene: 12. Germline lookup yields CDR1 SGHRS and CDR2 YFSETQ. The CDR3 nucleotides are TGCGCCAGCAGCCCAACTAGCGGGAGGGCTCCCGGGCACAATGAGCAGTTCTTC. Encoded protein: CASSPTSGRAPGHNEQFF.

The genes are TRBV18 and TRBJ2-1; possibly TRBD1 or TRBD2 for D (5 bases each). The CDR3 extends over 14 amino acids. Germline V gene lookup returns CDR1 KGHSH and CDR2 LQKENI. The V gene lost 4 bases and the J gene lost 10 bases, with 17 bases spanning the gap. CDR3 coding DNA: TGTGCCAGCTCACTCGGGGCAGGCCATGAGGAGCAGTTCTTC. It codes for CASSLGAGHEEQFF.

The chain has TRBV25-1 and TRBJ2-7, with 8 bases lining up with TRBD1. The junction had 8 bases not matched to a gene; V was cut back by 6 bases and J by 4 bases. CDR3 length: 14 residues. The germline gives CDR1 MGHDK, CDR2 SYGVNS. The CDR3 loop reads CASSPTGQGYEQYF. The CDR3 coding sequence is TGTGCCAGCAGCCCAACCGGACAGGGTTACGAGCAGTACTTC.

V gene TRBV19 combines with J gene TRBJ2-7; 9 bases line up with TRBD1. CDR1 LNHDA and CDR2 SQIVND come from the germline V gene (reference sequence). Trimming removed 5 bases from V and 7 bases from J; junction bases left unmatched: 6. CDR3 length: 13 residues. DNA for the CDR3: TGTGCCAGTAGTCGGACAGGGGCTGGTGAGCAGTACTTC. This gives the protein CASSRTGAGEQYF.

This clone was observed a few times. The chain joins TRBV7-9 to TRBJ1-2; no clear D gene. Trimming took 2 bases from V and 6 from J, leaving 10 bases between them. The CDR3 contains 13 residues. Germline V gene lookup returns CDR1 SEHNR and CDR2 FQNEAQ (reference sequence). The CDR3 spells CASSLLTADGYTF. DNA of the CDR3: TGTGCCAGCAGCTTACTTACAGCCGATGGCTACACCTTC.

V gene TRBV19 combines with J gene TRBJ1-5; 10 bases fit TRBD1. Trimming took 0 bases from V and 5 from J; bases not matched to a gene: 1. The germline CDR1 and CDR2 sequences are LNHDA and SQIVND (reference sequence). The CDR3 has 15 residues. The CDR3 DNA follows: TGTGCCAGTAGTATAGAAGACAGGGGGCATCAGCCCCAGCATTTT. Translated: CASSIEDRGHQPQHF.

The chain couples TRBV2 to TRBJ1-5, with D tentatively TRBD1 (5 bases). CDR1 and CDR2 (germline): SNHLY, FYNNEI. The CDR3 runs 14 residues. The ends were cut back, 4 bases at V and 1 base at J, with 8 bases in the middle. The CDR3 sequence: CASSVGDSNQPQHF. The CDR3 DNA reads as TGTGCCAGCAGTGTAGGGGACAGCAATCAGCCCCAGCATTTT.

The chain carries TRBV5-4 and TRBJ2-5, with 7 nucleotides matching TRBD1. The trim removed 7 bases at V and 0 bases at J, leaving 6 bases unmatched. Germline-derived CDR1 and CDR2 are SGHNT and YYREEE (reference sequence). The CDR3 runs 14 residues. This CDR3 is CASAPGTDQETQYF. The CDR3 nucleotides read TGTGCCAGCGCCCCCGGGACAGACCAAGAGACCCAGTACTTC. The complete variable domain, with remaining parts taken from reference TRBV5-4 and TRBJ2-5, reads ETGVTQSPTHLIKTRGQQVTLRCSSQSGHNTVSWYQQALGQGPQFIFQYYREEENGRGNFPPRFSGLQFPNYSSELNVNALELDDSALYLCASAPGTDQETQYFGPGTRLLVL.